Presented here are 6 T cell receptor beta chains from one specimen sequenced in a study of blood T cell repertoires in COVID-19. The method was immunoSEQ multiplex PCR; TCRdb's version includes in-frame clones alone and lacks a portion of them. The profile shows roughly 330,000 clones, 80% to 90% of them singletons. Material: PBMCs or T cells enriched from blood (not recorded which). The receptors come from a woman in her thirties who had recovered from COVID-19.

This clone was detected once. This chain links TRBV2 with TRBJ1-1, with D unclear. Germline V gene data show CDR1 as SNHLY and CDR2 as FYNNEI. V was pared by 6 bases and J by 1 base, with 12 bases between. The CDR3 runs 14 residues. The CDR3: CASRPSGWNTEAFF. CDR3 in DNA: TGTGCCAGCAGGCCCTCGGGGTGGAACACTGAAGCTTTCTTT.

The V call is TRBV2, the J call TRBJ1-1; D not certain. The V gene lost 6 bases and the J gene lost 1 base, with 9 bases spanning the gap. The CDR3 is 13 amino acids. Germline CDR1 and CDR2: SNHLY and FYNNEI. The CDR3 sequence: CASSFSENTEAFF. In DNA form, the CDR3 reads TGTGCCAGCAGCTTCAGCGAGAACACTGAAGCTTTCTTT.

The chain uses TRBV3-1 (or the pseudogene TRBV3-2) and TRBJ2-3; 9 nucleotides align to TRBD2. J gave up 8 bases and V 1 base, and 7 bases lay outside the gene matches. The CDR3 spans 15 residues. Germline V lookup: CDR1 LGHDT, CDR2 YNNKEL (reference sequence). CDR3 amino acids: CASSQVPSGGSTQYF. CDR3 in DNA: TGTGCCAGCAGCCAAGTTCCCAGCGGGGGGAGTACGCAGTATTTT.

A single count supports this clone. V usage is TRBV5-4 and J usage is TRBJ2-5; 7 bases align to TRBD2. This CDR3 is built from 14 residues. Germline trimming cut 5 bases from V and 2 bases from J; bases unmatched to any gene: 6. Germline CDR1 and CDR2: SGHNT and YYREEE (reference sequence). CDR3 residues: CASSYQRGQETQYF. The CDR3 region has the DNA TGTGCCAGCAGTTACCAGCGGGGACAAGAGACCCAGTACTTC.

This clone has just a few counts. The CDR3 nucleotides are TGTGCCACCAGCAGAGAGCTAAGCGTTTTAGACAATCAGCCCCAGCATTTT. Protein: CATSRELSVLDNQPQHF. The chain links TRBV15 to TRBJ1-5; no firm D call. Between the trimmed V and J ends, which lost 0 bases and 3 bases, there was a span of 15 bases. Germline-derived CDR1 and CDR2 are LNHNV and YYDKDF (reference sequence). The CDR3 consists of 17 residues.

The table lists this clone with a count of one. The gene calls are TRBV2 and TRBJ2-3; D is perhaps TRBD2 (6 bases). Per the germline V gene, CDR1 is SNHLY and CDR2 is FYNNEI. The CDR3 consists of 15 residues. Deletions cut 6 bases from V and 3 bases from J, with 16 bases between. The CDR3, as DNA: TGTGCCAGCAGACTCCTGCCTGGGAGGACAGATACGCAGTATTTT. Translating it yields CASRLLPGRTDTQYF.